These T cell receptor beta chains were read from a single sample in a study of blood T cell repertoires in COVID-19. The protocol was immunoSEQ multiplex PCR, while the TCRdb copy is restricted to in-frame clones and leaves out a portion. The sample has about 80,000 clones, around four fifths seen once; the top ten hold 15% to 20%. Sequenced material: peripheral blood. The receptors derive from an older man with active or convalescent COVID-19. The CDR3 runs from the conserved cysteine through the conserved F or W. The D gene is left open where the match is weak. Some rows mark clone size as missing; the rest say once, few, many or name a class of expanded clone.

v_call	clone_size	j_call	d_call	cdr3_nt	cdr3_aa
TRBV5-8	once	TRBJ1-2	-	TGTGCCAGCAGCTTGGCATACAGCCTCTATGGCTACACCTTC	CASSLAYSLYGYTF
TRBV2	-	TRBJ1-1	TRBD1	TGTGCCAGCAGCGAAAGACAGGGGTTAAACACTGAAGCTTTCTTT	CASSERQGLNTEAFF
TRBV4-1	once	TRBJ1-1	TRBD1	TGCGCCAGCAGCCAAGATCAGGGACAGGCCTCACAAGAAGCTTTCTTT	CASSQDQGQASQEAFF
TRBV19	few	TRBJ1-5	-	TGTGCCAGTAGTATAAGGGGTGTGGGATCCGTCCAGCCCCAGCATTTT	CASSIRGVGSVQPQHF
TRBV10-2	-	TRBJ1-2	-	TGCGCCAGCAGTGAGCAGGGAAACTATGGCTACACCTTC	CASSEQGNYGYTF
TRBV5-1	-	TRBJ2-3	-	TGCGCCAGCAGCTTGGAAGGGGCCGGAACAGATACGCAGTATTTT	CASSLEGAGTDTQYF
TRBV24-1	-	TRBJ1-5	-	TGTGCCACCAGTGAGGGTGGGCGAACGGGGGATCAGCCCCAGCATTTT	CATSEGGRTGDQPQHF
TRBV7-2	-	TRBJ2-1	-	TGTGCCAGCAGCTTAGCCGCAAGAAAAAGACAGAGCAATGAGCAGTTCTTC	CASSLAARKRQSNEQFF
TRBV2	-	TRBJ2-3	TRBD2	TGTGCCAGCAGAACGACTAGCGGGAGCACAGATACGCAGTATTTT	CASRTTSGSTDTQYF
TRBV24-1	-	TRBJ1-5	-	TGTGCCACCGTTAGACACCTAAGACAGCCGAGCAATCAGCCCCAGCATTTT	CATVRHLRQPSNQPQHF
TRBV30	-	TRBJ2-6	-	TGTGCCTGGAGTTTGAGCTCTGGGGCCAACGTCCTGACTTTC	CAWSLSSGANVLTF
TRBV2	-	TRBJ2-3	TRBD1	TGTGCCAGCAGCGCAAGCCGGGACAGGGAAGATACGCAGTATTTT	CASSASRDREDTQYF
TRBV19	-	TRBJ2-2	-	TGTGCCAGTAGTACCCAGGGTCCCACCGGGGAGCTGTTTTTT	CASSTQGPTGELFF
TRBV7-3	-	TRBJ2-1	TRBD2	TGTGCCAGCAGCTCAATAGCGGGTTCGTACAATGAGCAGTTCTTC	CASSSIAGSYNEQFF
TRBV5-6	-	TRBJ1-1	-	TGTGCCAGCACTCAGAAAGGGACACTTAGAGGGAGCACTGAAGCTTTCTTT	CASTQKGTLRGSTEAFF
TRBV15	-	TRBJ2-3	-	TGTGCCACCAGCAGAGGAGGGAGCACAGATACGCAGTATTTT	CATSRGGSTDTQYF
TRBV5-1	-	TRBJ2-3	TRBD2	TGCGCCAGCAGCTTGGTACTAGCGGGAGATACAGATACGCAGTATTTT	CASSLVLAGDTDTQYF
TRBV19	-	TRBJ1-2	-	TGTGCCAGTAGTTCAAAGGGGAACTATGGCTACACCTTC	CASSSKGNYGYTF
TRBV2	once	TRBJ2-1	TRBD2	TGTGCCAGCAGGCAAACCCGGGGGGGGAGGGAATTCAATGAGCAGTTCTTC	CASRQTRGGREFNEQFF
TRBV2	once	TRBJ2-5	-	TGTGCCAGCAGTGAAAACAGGGAAGGACGAGAGACCCAGTACTTC	CASSENREGRETQYF
TRBV15	-	TRBJ2-3	TRBD1	TGTGCCACCAGCAGAGACCCGGACAGGCCAGATACGCAGTATTTT	CATSRDPDRPDTQYF
TRBV6-4	-	TRBJ2-3	TRBD2	TGTGCCAGCAAAAACCTAATGACTAGCGGGAAGGTAGATACGCAGTATTTT	CASKNLMTSGKVDTQYF
TRBV27	-	TRBJ1-6	TRBD1	TGTGCCAGCAGTTTACGACAGGGGGTCCATAATTCACCCCTCCACTTT	CASSLRQGVHNSPLHF
TRBV11-2	-	TRBJ2-1	-	TGTGCCAGCAGCTTAGGACAGAATGAGCAGTTCTTC	CASSLGQNEQFF
TRBV2	once	TRBJ2-5	-	TGTGCCACCCAGCGCGCGGCCCAAGAGACCCAGTACTTC	CATQRAAQETQYF
TRBV7-2	-	TRBJ2-1	-	TGTGCCAGCAGCTTAAGCGCTATGAGTGAGCAGTTCTTC	CASSLSAMSEQFF
TRBV28	-	TRBJ1-4	-	TGTGCCAGCTCTTCGGGGACTAATGAAAAACTGTTTTTT	CASSSGTNEKLFF
TRBV29-1	-	TRBJ2-6	-	TGCAGCGTTGATATGGAGGGCACGTCTGGGGCCAACGTCCTGACTTTC	CSVDMEGTSGANVLTF
TRBV9	-	TRBJ1-1	-	TGTGCCAGCAGCGTAGCGGGGGCGGGGGACACTGAAGCTTTCTTT	CASSVAGAGDTEAFF
TRBV5-1	-	TRBJ2-5	-	TGCGCCAGCAGCTTGGGGCGGGGTCAAGAGACCCAGTACTTC	CASSLGRGQETQYF
TRBV3-1/TRBV3-2	-	TRBJ1-1	-	TGTGCCAGCAGCCAAGTTCCCGGACAGAGTGAAGCTTTCTTT	CASSQVPGQSEAFF
TRBV7-9	-	TRBJ1-1	TRBD1	TGTGCCAGCAGCCAACATAGGGACAGGGGGCGAGCTGAAGCTTTCTTT	CASSQHRDRGRAEAFF
TRBV5-1	-	TRBJ1-3	-	TGCGCCAGCAGCCGTCTTTTTTGGGGGCCTGGAAACACCATATATTTT	CASSRLFWGPGNTIYF
TRBV20-1	-	TRBJ2-5	-	TGCAGTGCTAGTCACAGGGATCAAGAGACCCAGTACTTC	CSASHRDQETQYF
TRBV6-5	-	TRBJ1-2	TRBD1	TGTGCCAGCAGGCAGGACAGGGTCACTTCCTATGGCTACACCTTC	CASRQDRVTSYGYTF
TRBV6-7	-	TRBJ2-6	TRBD1	TGTGCCAGGAAAATTAGCCGGGACAGGGATCCTGGGGCCAACGTCCTGACTTTC	CARKISRDRDPGANVLTF
TRBV5-1	-	TRBJ1-2	TRBD1	TGCGCCAGCAGCACCGGGACAGTTAACTATGGCTACACCTTC	CASSTGTVNYGYTF
TRBV19	-	TRBJ1-1	TRBD1	TGTGCCAGTAGTATAGGGACATACAGGGGCCTGAACACTGAAGCTTTCTTT	CASSIGTYRGLNTEAFF
TRBV11-2	once	TRBJ2-2	-	TGTGCCAGCAGCTTAGCGGGGACAACGAACACCGGGGAGCTGTTTTTT	CASSLAGTTNTGELFF